What follows are 3 T cell receptor beta chains derived from one specimen sequenced in a study of PD-L1 blockade in urothelial cancer. Here immunoSEQ multiplex PCR was the method, and the copy in TCRdb shows in-frame clones only, minus some. The data show 45,000 to 65,000 clones, approximately 85% seen once. The time point is: pretreatment peripheral blood. Sequences were derived from PBMCs, sampled around atezolizumab (anti-PD-L1) treatment. All receptors derive from a man between 65 and 85 years old with urothelial cancer.

V gene TRBV19 combines with J gene TRBJ2-2; 11 bases are a match to TRBD2. The V and J ends lost 5 bases and 6 bases, in that order; junction bases with no gene match: 5. Germline V gene lookup returns CDR1 LNHDA and CDR2 SQIVND (reference sequence). This CDR3 is built from 15 residues. The CDR3 region is CASSPLAGDAGELFF. CDR3 sequence (DNA): TGTGCCAGTAGTCCACTAGCGGGAGACGCCGGGGAGCTGTTTTTT.

This chain links TRBV19 with TRBJ1-5, with D perhaps matching TRBD1 (6 bases). The CDR3 has 19 amino acids. The germline V gene has CDR1 LNHDA and CDR2 SQIVND (reference sequence). Trimming shortened V by 5 bases and J by 0 bases, and 23 bases separated the two germline ends. The CDR3 region is CASSLHHGTRPVSNQPQHF. In DNA, the CDR3 is TGTGCCAGTAGTCTCCATCACGGGACAAGACCCGTTAGCAATCAGCCCCAGCATTTT.

The CDR3: CASSNPGGEISYEQYF. The CDR3 nucleotides read TGTGCCAGCAGCAACCCCGGGGGGGAAATCTCCTACGAGCAGTACTTC. This sequence joins TRBV7-6 and TRBJ2-7, with TRBD2 matching 8 bases. The CDR3 is 16 residues long. The germline CDR1 and CDR2 sequences are SGHVS and FNYEAQ. J gave up 0 bases and V 5 bases, and 9 bases lay outside the gene matches.